This TCR beta chain was identified during a study of OX40 agonist ivuxolimab in advanced cancers. Across the study: Each patient was given ivuxolimab into a vein every 2 weeks, at 0.01 to 10 mg/kg. Under the entry rules, prior anti-PD-1, anti-PD-L1 or anti-CTLA-4 therapy was allowed, and roughly 43% had some. Findings of the study overall: Expanded clones belonging to CD8+ T cells outnumbered, on average, those of CD4+.

Points on this clone: No antigen is known for it.

Produced via immunoSEQ multiplex PCR; TCRdb's table is partial and in-frame only. Altogether approximately 84,000 clones are present, about four fifths being singletons, with the ten largest covering 2.5% to 3%. Autoimmune disease history or systemic immunosuppression was exclusionary. The CDR3 is 14 amino acids. CDR1 is MGHDK, CDR2 SYGVNS, per germline. V gave up 3 bases and J gave up 5 bases, with 11 bases separating them. V gene TRBV25-1 combines with J gene TRBJ1-5; tentatively, D is TRBD1 (5 bases). This receptor was identified in an adult with an advanced solid tumor such as melanoma, head and neck, liver or kidney cancer. Here the sequenced sample was CD4+ or CD8+ T cells sorted from blood, taken in a trial of the OX40 agonist ivuxolimab. The CDR3 DNA reads as TGTGCCAGCAGTGAGGAACAGGCCTATCAGCCCCAGCATTTT. Translating gives CASSEEQAYQPQHF.